The entry below describes one TCR beta chain. Measured with immunoSEQ multiplex PCR; TCRdb has only the in-frame clones, and not every one. This table has 250,000 or so clones, about 80% appearing once. This CDR3 contains 12 residues. The V gene's germline CDR1 is SGHAT and CDR2 FQNNGV. V was clipped by 8 bases and J by 1 base, with 8 bases between them. This entry belongs to a study of blood T cell repertoires in COVID-19. Study background: Acute and convalescent COVID-19 samples came from the United States, Italy and Spain. The analysed material was cDNA or gDNA that came from T cells, B-cell-depleted T cells, or PBMCs.

Across under 25 US areas, participants ranged in age from about 18 to 100 years. Cohort 3 donors were reported recovered after two negative PCRs, clearance, or symptom resolution. Sequencing was carried out using PBMCs or T cells enriched from blood (not recorded which). The gene calls are TRBV11-2 and TRBJ1-2; the D is unclear. The receptor comes from a man aged 45-65 years who had recovered from COVID-19. CDR3 in amino acids: CASVRDNYGYTF. In DNA form, the CDR3 reads TGTGCCAGCGTGAGGGATAACTATGGCTACACCTTC.